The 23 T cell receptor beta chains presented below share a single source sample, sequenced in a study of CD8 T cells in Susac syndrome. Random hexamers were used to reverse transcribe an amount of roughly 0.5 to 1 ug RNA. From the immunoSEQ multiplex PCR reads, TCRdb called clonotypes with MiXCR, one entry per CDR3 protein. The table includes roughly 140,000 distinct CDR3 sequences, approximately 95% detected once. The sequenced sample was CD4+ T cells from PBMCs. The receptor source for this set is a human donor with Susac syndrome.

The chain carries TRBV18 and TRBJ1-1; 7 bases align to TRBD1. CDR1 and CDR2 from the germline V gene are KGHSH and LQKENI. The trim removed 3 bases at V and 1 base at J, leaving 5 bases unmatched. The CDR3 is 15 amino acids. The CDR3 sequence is CASSPTGSGNTEAFF. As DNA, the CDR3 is TGTGCCAGCTCACCGACAGGGTCCGGGAACACTGAAGCTTTCTTT.

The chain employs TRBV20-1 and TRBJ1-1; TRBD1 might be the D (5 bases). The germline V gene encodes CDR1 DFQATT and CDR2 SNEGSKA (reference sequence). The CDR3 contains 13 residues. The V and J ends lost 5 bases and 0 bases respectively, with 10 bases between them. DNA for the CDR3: TGCAGTGCTTGGGAGGGGATGAACACTGAAGCTTTCTTT. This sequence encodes CSAWEGMNTEAFF.

CDR3: CATSGEGGRETQYF. For the CDR3, the DNA is TGTGCCACCAGTGGAGAAGGGGGCCGAGAGACCCAGTACTTC. The chain links TRBV24-1 to TRBJ2-5; 7 nucleotides align to TRBD1. Germline V gene data show CDR1 as KGHDR and CDR2 as SFDVKD. The CDR3 runs to 14 residues. With 5 bases clipped from V and 4 bases from J, the junction kept 6 bases outside the gene matches.

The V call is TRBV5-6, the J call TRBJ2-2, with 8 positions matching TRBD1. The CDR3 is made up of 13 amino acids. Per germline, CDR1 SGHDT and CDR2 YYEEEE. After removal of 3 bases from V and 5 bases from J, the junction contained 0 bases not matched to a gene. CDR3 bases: TGTGCCAGCAGCTGGACAGGGACCGGGGAGCTGTTTTTT. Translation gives CASSWTGTGELFF.

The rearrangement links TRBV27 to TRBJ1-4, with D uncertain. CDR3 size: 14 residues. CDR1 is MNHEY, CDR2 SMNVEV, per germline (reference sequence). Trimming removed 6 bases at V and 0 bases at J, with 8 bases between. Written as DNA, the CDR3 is TGTGCCAGCAGACCTCCAACAACTAATGAAAAACTGTTTTTT. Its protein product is CASRPPTTNEKLFF.

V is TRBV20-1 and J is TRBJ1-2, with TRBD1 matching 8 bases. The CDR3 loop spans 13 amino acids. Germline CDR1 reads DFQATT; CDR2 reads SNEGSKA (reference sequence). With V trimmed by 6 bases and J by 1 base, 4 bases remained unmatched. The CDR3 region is CSARQGNNYGYTF. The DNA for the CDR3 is TGCAGTGCCCGACAGGGGAATAACTATGGCTACACCTTC.

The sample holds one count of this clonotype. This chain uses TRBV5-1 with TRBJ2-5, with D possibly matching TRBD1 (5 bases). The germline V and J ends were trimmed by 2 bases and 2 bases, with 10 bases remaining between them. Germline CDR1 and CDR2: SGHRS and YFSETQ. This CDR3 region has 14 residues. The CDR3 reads CASSLSGWQETQYF. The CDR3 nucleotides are TGCGCCAGCAGCTTATCAGGGTGGCAAGAGACCCAGTACTTC.

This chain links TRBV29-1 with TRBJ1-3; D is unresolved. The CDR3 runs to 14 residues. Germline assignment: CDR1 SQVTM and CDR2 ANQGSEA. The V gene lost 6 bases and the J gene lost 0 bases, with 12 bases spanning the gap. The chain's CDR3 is CSVARANSGNTIYF. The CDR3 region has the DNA TGCAGCGTAGCACGGGCGAACTCTGGAAACACCATATATTTT.

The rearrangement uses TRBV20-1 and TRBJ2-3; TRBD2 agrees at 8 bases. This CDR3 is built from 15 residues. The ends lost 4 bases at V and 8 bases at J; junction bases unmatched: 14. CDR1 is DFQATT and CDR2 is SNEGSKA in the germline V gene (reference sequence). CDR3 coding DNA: TGCAGTGCTACCGATTACGGGGGGGCGGTCGGTACGCAGTATTTT. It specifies CSATDYGGAVGTQYF.

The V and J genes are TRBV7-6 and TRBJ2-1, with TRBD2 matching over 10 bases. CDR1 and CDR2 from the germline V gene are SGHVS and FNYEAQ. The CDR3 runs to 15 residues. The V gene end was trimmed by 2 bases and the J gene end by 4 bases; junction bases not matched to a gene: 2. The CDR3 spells CASSLTSGKYNEQFF. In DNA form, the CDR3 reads TGTGCCAGCAGCTTAACTAGCGGGAAGTACAATGAGCAGTTCTTC.

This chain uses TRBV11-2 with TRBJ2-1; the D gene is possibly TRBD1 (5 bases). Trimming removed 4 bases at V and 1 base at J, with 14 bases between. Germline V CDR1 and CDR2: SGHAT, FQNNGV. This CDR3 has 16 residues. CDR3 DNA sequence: TGTGCCAGCAGCTCTCTTCAGGGTAGGTCCTACAATGAGCAGTTCTTC. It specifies CASSSLQGRSYNEQFF.

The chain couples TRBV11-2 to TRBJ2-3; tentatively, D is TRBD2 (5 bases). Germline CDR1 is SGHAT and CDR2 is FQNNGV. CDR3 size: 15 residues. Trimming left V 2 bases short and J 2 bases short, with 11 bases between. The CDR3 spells CASSLRRGTTDTQYF. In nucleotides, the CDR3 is TGTGCCAGCAGCTTACGCCGGGGAACCACAGATACGCAGTATTTT. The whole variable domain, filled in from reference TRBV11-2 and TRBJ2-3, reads EAGVAQSPRYKIIEKRQSVAFWCNPISGHATLYWYQQILGQGPKLLIQFQNNGVVDDSQLPKDRFSAERLKGVDSTLKIQPAKLEDSAVYLCASSLRRGTTDTQYFGPGTRLTVL.

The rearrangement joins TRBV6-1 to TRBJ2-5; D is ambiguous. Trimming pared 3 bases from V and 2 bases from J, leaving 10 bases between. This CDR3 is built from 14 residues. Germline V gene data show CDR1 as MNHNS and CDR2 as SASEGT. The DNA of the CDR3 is TGTGCCAGCAGTGAGAGTTTACTACAAGAGACCCAGTACTTC. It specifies CASSESLLQETQYF.

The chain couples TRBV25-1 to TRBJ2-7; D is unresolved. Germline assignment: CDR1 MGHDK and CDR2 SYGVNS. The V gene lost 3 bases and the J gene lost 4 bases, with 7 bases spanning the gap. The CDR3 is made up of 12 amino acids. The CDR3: CASSENYYEQYF. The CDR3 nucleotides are TGTGCCAGCAGTGAGAACTATTACGAGCAGTACTTC.

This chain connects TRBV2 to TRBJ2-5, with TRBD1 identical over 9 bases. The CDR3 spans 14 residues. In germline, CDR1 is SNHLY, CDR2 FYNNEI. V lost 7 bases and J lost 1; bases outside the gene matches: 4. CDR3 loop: CASTMGQGQETQYF. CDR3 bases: TGTGCCAGCACCATGGGACAGGGCCAAGAGACCCAGTACTTC.

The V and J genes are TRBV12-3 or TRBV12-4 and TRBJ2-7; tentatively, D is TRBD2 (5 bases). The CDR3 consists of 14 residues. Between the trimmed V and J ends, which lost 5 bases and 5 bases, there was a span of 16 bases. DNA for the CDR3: TGTGCCAGCAGTCCGCCCGGACTGTTCGACGAGCAGTACTTC. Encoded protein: CASSPPGLFDEQYF.

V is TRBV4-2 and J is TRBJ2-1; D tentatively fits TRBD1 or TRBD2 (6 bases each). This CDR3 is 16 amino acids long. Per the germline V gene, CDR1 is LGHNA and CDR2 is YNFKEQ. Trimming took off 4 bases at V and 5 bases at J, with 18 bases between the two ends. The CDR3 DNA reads TGTGCCAGCAGCCCTACGCGTGCGAGGGGGGACAATGAGCAGTTCTTC. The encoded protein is CASSPTRARGDNEQFF.

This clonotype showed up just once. This CDR3 is CASTPAGPCGTQLFF. The CDR3 coding sequence is TGTGCCAGCACCCCGGCCGGACCTTGTGGCACGCAGCTGTTTTTT. This chain links TRBV21-1 with TRBJ2-2; whether TRBD1, the table's D call, matches the DNA was not checked. TRBV21-1 is a recognized pseudogene. The CDR3 is made up of 15 amino acids.

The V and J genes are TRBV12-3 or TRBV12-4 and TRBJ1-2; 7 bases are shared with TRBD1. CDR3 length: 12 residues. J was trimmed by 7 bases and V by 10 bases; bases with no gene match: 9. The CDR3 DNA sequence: TGTGCCACCAAGACAGGGTTCCTTGGCTACACCTTC. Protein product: CATKTGFLGYTF.

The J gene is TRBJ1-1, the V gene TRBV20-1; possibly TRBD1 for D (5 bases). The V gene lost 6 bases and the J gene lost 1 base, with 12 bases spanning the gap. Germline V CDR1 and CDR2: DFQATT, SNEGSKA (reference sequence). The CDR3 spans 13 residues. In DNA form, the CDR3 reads TGCAGTGCCCTCGAGGGGACGAACACTGAAGCTTTCTTT. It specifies CSALEGTNTEAFF.

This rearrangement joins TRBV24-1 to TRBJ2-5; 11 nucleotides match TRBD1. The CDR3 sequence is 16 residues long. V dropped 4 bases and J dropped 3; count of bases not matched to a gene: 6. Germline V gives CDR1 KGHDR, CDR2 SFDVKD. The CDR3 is CATSEPGTGGEETQYF. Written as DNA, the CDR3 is TGTGCCACCAGTGAGCCCGGGACAGGGGGTGAAGAGACCCAGTACTTC.

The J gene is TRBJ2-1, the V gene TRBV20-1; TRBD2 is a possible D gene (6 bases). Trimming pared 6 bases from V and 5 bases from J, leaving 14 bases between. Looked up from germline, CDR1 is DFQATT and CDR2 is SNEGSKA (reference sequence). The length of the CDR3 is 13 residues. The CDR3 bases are TGCAGTGCACCCGGGACTCCCAACAATGAGCAGTTCTTC. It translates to CSAPGTPNNEQFF.

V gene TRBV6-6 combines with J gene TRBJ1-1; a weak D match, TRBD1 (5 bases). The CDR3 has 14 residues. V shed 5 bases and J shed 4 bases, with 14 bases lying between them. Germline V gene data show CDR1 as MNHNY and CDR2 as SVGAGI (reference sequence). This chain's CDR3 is CASSRMGGSTEAFF. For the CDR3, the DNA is TGTGCCAGCAGTCGAATGGGGGGTTCCACTGAAGCTTTCTTT.